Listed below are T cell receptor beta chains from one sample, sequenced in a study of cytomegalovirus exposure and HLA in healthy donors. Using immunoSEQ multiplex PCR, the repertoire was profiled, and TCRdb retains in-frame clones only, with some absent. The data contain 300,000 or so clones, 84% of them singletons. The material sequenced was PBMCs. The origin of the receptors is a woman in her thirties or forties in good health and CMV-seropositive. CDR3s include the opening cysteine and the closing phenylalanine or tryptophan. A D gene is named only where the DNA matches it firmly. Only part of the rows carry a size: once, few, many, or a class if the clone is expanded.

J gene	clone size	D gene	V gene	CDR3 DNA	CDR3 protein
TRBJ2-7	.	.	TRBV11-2	TGTGCCAGCAGTTCTACCTCTGGCCGGGGTCCATACGAGCAGTACTTC	CASSSTSGRGPYEQYF
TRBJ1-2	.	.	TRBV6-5	TGTGCCAGCAGTTCGACAGTAGGCTATGGCTACACCTTC	CASSSTVGYGYTF
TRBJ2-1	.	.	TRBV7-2	TGTGCCAGCAGCACCTACCTTGACAATGAGCAGTTCTTC	CASSTYLDNEQFF
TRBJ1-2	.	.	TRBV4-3	TGCGCCAGCAGCCAAGATCTCGCGGGGCTTACTAACTATGGCTACACCTTC	CASSQDLAGLTNYGYTF
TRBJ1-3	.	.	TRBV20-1	TGCAGTGCTTTACAGGGAAACACCATATATTTT	CSALQGNTIYF
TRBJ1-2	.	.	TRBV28	TGTGCCAGCAGTTTATTCGAGGGAGTGAGCTATGGCTACACCTTC	CASSLFEGVSYGYTF
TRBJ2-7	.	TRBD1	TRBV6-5	TGTGCCAGCAAGGTAGGGACAGGGGTCTACGAGCAGTACTTC	CASKVGTGVYEQYF
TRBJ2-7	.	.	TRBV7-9	TGTGCCAGCAGCTTAGGGGGCAGTACCTACGAGCAGTACTTC	CASSLGGSTYEQYF
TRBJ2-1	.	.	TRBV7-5	TGTGCCAGAAGCTTACGGACAGAGAATTACAATGAGCAGTTCTTC	CARSLRTENYNEQFF
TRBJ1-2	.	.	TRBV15	TGTGCCACCTACACCTCAGGTGGCTACACCTTC	CATYTSGGYTF
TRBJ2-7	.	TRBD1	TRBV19	TGTGCCAGTAGTTCGACAGGGACCCCTACGCAGCAGTACTTC	CASSSTGTPTQQYF
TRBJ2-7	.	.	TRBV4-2	TGTGCCAGCAGCCAAGGAAGAGACGAGCAGTACTTC	CASSQGRDEQYF
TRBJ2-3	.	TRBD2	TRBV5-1	TGCGCCAGCAGCTTGGGGACTAGCTCCGATACGCAGTATTTT	CASSLGTSSDTQYF
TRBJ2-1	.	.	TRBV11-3	TGTGCCAGCAGCTTAGGTCGGGAGAACTACAATGAGCAGTTCTTC	CASSLGRENYNEQFF
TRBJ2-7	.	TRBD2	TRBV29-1	TGCAGCGTTTGGGGCGGGGGGGCTAGCGACTTAGGTGTGCGAGGATCCTACGAGCAGTACTTC	CSVWGGGASDLGVRGSYEQYF
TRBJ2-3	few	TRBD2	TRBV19	TGTGCCAGTACCAATCGACTAGCGGGAGGTAGTACGCAGTATTTT	CASTNRLAGGSTQYF
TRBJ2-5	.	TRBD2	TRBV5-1	TGCGCCAGCAGCTTGGTACCTAGCGGGAAACAAGAGACCCAGTACTTC	CASSLVPSGKQETQYF
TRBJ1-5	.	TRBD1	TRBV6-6	TGTGCCAGCAGATTCTGGGACAGGGAGGGGGATCAGCCCCAGCATTTT	CASRFWDREGDQPQHF
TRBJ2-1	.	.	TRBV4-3	TGCGCCAGCAGCCTTACAGTCCTCTCCTACAATGAGCAGTTCTTC	CASSLTVLSYNEQFF
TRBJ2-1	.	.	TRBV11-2	TGTGCCAGCAGCCCAGCGGGCCTAGCGCAGGAGCAGTTCTTC	CASSPAGLAQEQFF
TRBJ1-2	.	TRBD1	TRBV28	TGTGCCAGCAGTTCCAGCGGGACAGGGTATTACGGCTACACCTTC	CASSSSGTGYYGYTF
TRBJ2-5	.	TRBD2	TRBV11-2	TGTGCCAGCAGCTTAATGGCGACTAGCGGGATTCAAGAGACCCAGTACTTC	CASSLMATSGIQETQYF
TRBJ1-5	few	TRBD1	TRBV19	TGTGCCAGTAGTCCAGGAACCGGGACAGGCGTTCGTCAGCCCCAGCATTTT	CASSPGTGTGVRQPQHF
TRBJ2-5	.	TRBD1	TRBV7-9	TGTGCCAGCAGCTTTCCCGGGACAGCTTACCAAGAGACCCAGTACTTC	CASSFPGTAYQETQYF
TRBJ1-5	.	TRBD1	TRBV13	TGTGCCAGCAGTTTGAAAGGGGGCGGGCCTCAGCCCCAGCATTTT	CASSLKGGGPQPQHF
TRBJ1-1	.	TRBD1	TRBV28	TGTGCCAGCAGAGGGACAGGGAAGAACACTGAAGCTTTCTTT	CASRGTGKNTEAFF
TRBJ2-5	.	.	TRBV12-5	TGTGCTAGGCCCGGTGAGACCCAGTACTTC	CARPGETQYF
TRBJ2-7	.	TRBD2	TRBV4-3	TGCGCCAGCAGCCAGTACCTAATATGGCGGGAGTCATCCTACGAGCAGTACTTC	CASSQYLIWRESSYEQYF
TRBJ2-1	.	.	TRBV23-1	TGCGCCAGCAGTCAATCCCTTACTGTTAGCTCCTACAATGAGCAGTTCTTC	CASSQSLTVSSYNEQFF
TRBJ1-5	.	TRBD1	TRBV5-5	TGTGCCAGCAGCTCTACAGGGGGTCAGCCCCAGCATTTT	CASSSTGGQPQHF
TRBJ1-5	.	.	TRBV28	TGTGCCAGCAGTCGGGCGGACAGATCTAATCAGCCCCAGCATTTT	CASSRADRSNQPQHF
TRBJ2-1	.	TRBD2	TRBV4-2	TGTGCCAGCAGCCCCCGTGAAGCGGGGGCCTACAATGAGCAGTTCTTC	CASSPREAGAYNEQFF
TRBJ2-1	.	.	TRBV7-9	TGTGCCAGCAGCTCGACTTTAAGCAATGAGCAGTTCTTC	CASSSTLSNEQFF
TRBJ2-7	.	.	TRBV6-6	TGTGCCAGCAGTTTCCGGGACTCCTACGAGCAGTACTTC	CASSFRDSYEQYF
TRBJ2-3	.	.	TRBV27	TGTGCCAGCAGTTTGGGGTGGGGGCTGGGTACGCAGTATTTT	CASSLGWGLGTQYF
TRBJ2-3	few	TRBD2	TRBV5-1	TGCGCCAGCAACTCCGGGACTACGGAACCACAGAGGGGGCAGTATTTT	CASNSGTTEPQRGQYF
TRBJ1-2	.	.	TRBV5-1	TGCGCCAGCGGCACCGGGGGGCCTAACTATGGCTACACCTTC	CASGTGGPNYGYTF
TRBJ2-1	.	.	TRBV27	TGTGCCAGCTCCTCACTAACGGGTTCCTACAATGAGCAGTTCTTC	CASSSLTGSYNEQFF
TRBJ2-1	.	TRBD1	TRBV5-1	TGCGCCAGCAGCCCCCAGGGGGAATCGTACAATGAGCAGTTCTTC	CASSPQGESYNEQFF
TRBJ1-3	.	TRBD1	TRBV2	TGTGCCAGCGCATCGACAGGGGGCGCGGGGGGAAACACCATATATTTT	CASASTGGAGGNTIYF
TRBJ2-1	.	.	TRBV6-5	TGTGCCAGCAGTTACTCTATACGCTACTCCTACAATGAGCAGTTCTTC	CASSYSIRYSYNEQFF
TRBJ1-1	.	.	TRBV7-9	TGTGCCAGCACAAACCAGGGGCCGATTCCCTCTGAGGCTTTCTTT	CASTNQGPIPSEAFF
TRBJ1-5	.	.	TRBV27	TGTGCCAGCAGTCCCCAGGTGAATAGCAATCAGCCCCAGCATTTT	CASSPQVNSNQPQHF
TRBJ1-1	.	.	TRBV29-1	TGCAGCGCCTTCCGGGAGAACACTGAAGCTTTCTTT	CSAFRENTEAFF
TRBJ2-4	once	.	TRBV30	TGTGCCTGGAGTGTAAGGGGCGGAAGTTTTACTAACATTCAGTACTTC	CAWSVRGGSFTNIQYF
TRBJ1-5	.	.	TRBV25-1	TGTGCCAGCGGGGGGGCAGGGAGAAATCAGCCCCAGCATTTT	CASGGAGRNQPQHF
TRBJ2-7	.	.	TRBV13	TGTGCCAGCAGCCGCGTTGGGACTCTACCCTACGAGCAGTACTTC	CASSRVGTLPYEQYF
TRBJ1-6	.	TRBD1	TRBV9	TGTGCCAGCAGCGTAGAAACTACGGGACAGGGAAGATCACCCCTCCACTTT	CASSVETTGQGRSPLHF
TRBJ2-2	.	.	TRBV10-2	TGCGCCAGCAGAGGTCTAGACACCGGGGAGCTGTTTTTT	CASRGLDTGELFF
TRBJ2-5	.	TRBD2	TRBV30	TGTGCCTGGAGTCGACTAGCGGGAGAAGGTCAGACCCAGTACTTC	CAWSRLAGEGQTQYF
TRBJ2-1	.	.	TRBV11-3	TGTGCCAGCAGCCGGGGGAGTGAAACACACAATGAGCAGTTCTTC	CASSRGSETHNEQFF
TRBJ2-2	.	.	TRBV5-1	TGCGCCAGCACCCTGGATTGGGGGGCCGGGGAGCTGTTTTTT	CASTLDWGAGELFF
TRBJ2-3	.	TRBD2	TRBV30	TGTGCCTGGAGTACCCTCGGGACTAGCGGGAGTTCGGCAGATACGCAGTATTTT	CAWSTLGTSGSSADTQYF
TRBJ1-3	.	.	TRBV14	TGTGCCAGCAGCCAAGAAAGTGGTAGGGGATGGAACACCATATATTTT	CASSQESGRGWNTIYF
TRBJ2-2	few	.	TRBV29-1	TGCAGCGTTAGGCAGGCAAACACCGGGGAGCTGTTTTTT	CSVRQANTGELFF
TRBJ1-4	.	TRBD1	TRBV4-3	TGCGCCAGCAGCAACAGGGGTACGGATGAAAAACTGTTTTTT	CASSNRGTDEKLFF
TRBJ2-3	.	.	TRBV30	TGTGCCTGGAGTGTAGATTCGGGCACAGATACGCAGTATTTT	CAWSVDSGTDTQYF
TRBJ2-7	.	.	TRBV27	TGTGCCAGCAGTTCCTCCAGGACTTTCTCCCTCTACGAGCAGTACTTC	CASSSSRTFSLYEQYF
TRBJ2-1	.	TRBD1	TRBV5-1	TGCGCCAGCAGAGACAGGGGTAGTTCCTACAATGAGCAGTTCTTC	CASRDRGSSYNEQFF